This T cell receptor (beta chain) comes out of a study of T cells in Graves' hyperthyroidism and ophthalmopathy (dated by TCRdb to about 2019). Regarding the complete study: Peripheral blood samples were taken at the time of initial diagnosis, prior to any treatment. To identify distinguishing TCR V-J signatures, a discovery cohort of about a hundred patients was used, comprising 43 with Graves' ophthalmopathy and 57 with stable Graves' hyperthyroidism. Prospective prediction of ophthalmopathy was tested in an independent validation cohort consisting of about 20 hyperthyroidism patients and around 16 patients who later progressed to ophthalmopathy. The roughly 94 discovery patients were randomly divided into training and test sets at a 7:3 ratio. The study also compared thyroid tissue and blood T-cell repertoires from roughly 6 Graves' hyperthyroidism patients. After sampling, hyperthyroidism patients received methimazole starting at 30 mg daily, and ophthalmopathy patients received high-dose intravenous methylprednisolone. The paper reports TCR Vbeta CDR3 sequencing of over 120 peripheral blood samples: 43 ophthalmopathy, over 70 hyperthyroidism and 17 progressor patients.

Ophthalmopathy patients had moderately to severely active disease, Clinical Activity Score of at least 3, NOSPECS grade of at least 4, and duration under 3 months. Patients with uncontrolled infections, other autoimmune diseases, pregnancy or lactation were excluded. Diagnoses were established on the basis of clinical symptoms, serum thyroxine and TRAb, thyroid ultrasound, and orbital computed tomography. PBMCs were separated from roughly 10 ml of fresh peripheral blood using Ficoll-Paque density gradient centrifugation. Total RNA was extracted with Trizol reagent, and quality was checked on an Agilent 2100 Bioanalyzer. The germline V gene (reference sequence) supplies CDR1 GTSNPN and CDR2 SVGIG. The CDR3 runs 15 residues from the cysteine to the phenylalanine. Only the CDR3 portion is preserved as DNA: 45 bases, with reading frame beginning at the first base. V is cut back by 7 bases and J by 4 bases, with 12 bases in the junction unmatched.

TCR beta CDR3 regions were amplified from RNA transcripts. The first round of RT-PCR for the TCR CDR3 was performed with the HTBI primer set and the Qiagen OneStep RT-PCR kit. The libraries were constructed in a second round of multiplex PCR and then size-selected and purified. Paired-end sequencing of the libraries was performed with 100 bp reads on an Illumina HiSeq2000. The authors' analysis ran thus. SOAPnuke was used to process the raw data, with reads discarded if the reads contained adapters or uncalled bases, had a mean Phred below 15, or lacked an exact constant-primer or identifier match. COPE v1.2.5 was used to merge high-quality paired reads, and clonotypes were defined as unique nucleotide sequences. Clonotypes were aligned to IMGT TRBV, TRBD and TRBJ reference segments using MiTCR v1.1. The analysis was restricted to V-J combinations with a frequency above 0.0001, which together covered about 99% of the repertoires. A TCS score was defined as the ratio between F50 (clonal expansion) and ExV (chaos), using BLOSUM62-based TCRdist between CDR3 peptides within each V-J. Welch's t-statistics and random forest reduced around 510 V-J features to under 15, which were used in a naive Bayes classifier (R e1071). TCRdb passed the public sequencing reads through fastp at Q25 and MiXCR, retaining productive beta sequences. Identical CDR3 proteins give one entry, which carries the most common genes and DNA. The authors' filters were not applied to this entry. The sample yields fewer than 650,000 distinct CDR3 sequences; around 14% were counted once. Over 6% of the sample belongs to the ten largest clones.

As regards this clonotype: Its recognized antigen is unknown. A much bigger clone sits one base away, suggesting this may be a read error.

What the work shows at the level of the full study, not this receptor alone: A model built on a 13 V-J signature distinguished ophthalmopathy from stable hyperthyroidism, reaching 87.88% sensitivity and 81% to 83% specificity in cross-validation and 80%/75% in testing. Most expanded thyroid clonotypes (frequency above 0.001) were also found in blood, which suggests that blood repertoires may mirror thyroid immune responses. In validation, the model predicted progression to ophthalmopathy a median of about 6.5 months before onset, with roughly 70% sensitivity and roughly 79% specificity. Sample size was not statistically predetermined, and investigators were not blinded to group allocation.

The receptor's source is a woman aged 18 to 35 with Graves' ophthalmopathy. Material for sequencing was blood. The chain joins TRBV30 to TRBJ2-3; the central 9 bases match TRBD2. Here is the DNA: TGTGCCTCCACACGGGCGGGAGGGCTCGCAGATACGCAGTATTTT. Its protein product is CASTRAGGLADTQYF.